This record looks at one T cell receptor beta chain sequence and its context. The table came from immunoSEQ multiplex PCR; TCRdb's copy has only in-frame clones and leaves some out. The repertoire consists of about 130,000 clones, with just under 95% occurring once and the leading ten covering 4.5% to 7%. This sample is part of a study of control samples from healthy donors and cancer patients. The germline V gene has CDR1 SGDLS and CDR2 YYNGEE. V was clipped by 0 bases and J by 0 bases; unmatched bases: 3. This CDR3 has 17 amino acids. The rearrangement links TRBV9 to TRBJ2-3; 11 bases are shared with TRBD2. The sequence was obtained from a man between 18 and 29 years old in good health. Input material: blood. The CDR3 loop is CASSVAPSGGSTDTQYF. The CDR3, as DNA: TGTGCCAGCAGCGTAGCCCCTAGCGGGGGGAGCACAGATACGCAGTATTTT.